Each of the 28 T cell receptor beta chains below was sequenced from the same sample in a study of T cell repertoires in aging, cancer and after chemotherapy. Peripheral blood genomic DNA, not sorted cells or RNA, was the template. TRB rearrangements spanning V, D and J were amplified using mixed TRB-A/B primers. Using its own MiXCR run on the multiplex PCR reads, TCRdb lists one record per CDR3 protein. The table lists roughly 3,000 distinct CDR3 sequences, about 32% of them singletons. The sample consisted of blood. These receptors all come from a human donor with a solid tumor.

This clonotype has more than one count but fewer than ten. The chain carries TRBV19 and TRBJ1-1; no clear D. Germline V gene sequence: CDR1 LNHDA, CDR2 SQIVND (reference sequence). With 3 bases removed from V and 0 bases from J, the gap between germline ends came to 5 bases. The CDR3 has 13 residues. CDR3 loop: CASSMVLNTEAFF. As DNA, the CDR3 is TGTGCCAGTAGTATGGTCCTGAACACTGAAGCTTTCTTT.

The count of this clonotype is one. This chain joins TRBV20-1 and TRBJ1-2; no clear D gene. The V gene's germline CDR1 is DFQATT and CDR2 SNEGSKA (reference sequence). V was shortened by 4 bases and J by 5 bases, with 11 bases between the two germline ends. The CDR3 length is 12 residues. CDR3 nucleotides: TGCAGTGCTACGGACGTCTCGTATGGCTACACCTTC. Translation: CSATDVSYGYTF.

V is TRBV5-1 and J is TRBJ1-1, with unresolved D. V gave up 0 bases and J gave up 1 base, with 10 bases separating them. The CDR3 has 15 residues. The V gene's germline CDR1 is SGHRS and CDR2 YFSETQ. The CDR3 region is CASSLALGRNTEAFF. The DNA of the CDR3 is TGCGCCAGCAGCTTGGCCCTCGGACGGAACACTGAAGCTTTCTTT.

This clonotype is medium-sized (0.01 to 0.1%). The chain joins TRBV30 to TRBJ2-6, with D possibly being TRBD1 or TRBD2 (5 bases each). Trimming cost V 3 bases and J 0 bases, with 9 bases left between them. The CDR3 is 15 amino acids. Germline V lookup: CDR1 GTSNPN, CDR2 SVGIG (reference sequence). The CDR3 nucleotides are TGTGCCTGGAGCGGGGCGAGCTCTGGGGCCAACGTCCTGACTTTC. Protein product: CAWSGASSGANVLTF.

This clonotype was seen just once. V usage is TRBV4-1 and J usage is TRBJ1-4; 7 bases are shared with TRBD1. There are 16 residues in the CDR3. The J segment lost 3 bases and the V segment lost 0 bases, leaving 4 bases of the junction unmatched. The germline V gene encodes CDR1 MGHRA and CDR2 YSYEKL. The CDR3 reads CASSQDQTGSNEKLFF. For the CDR3, the DNA is TGCGCCAGCAGCCAAGACCAGACAGGGTCTAATGAAAAACTGTTTTTT.

Judged by abundance, this clonotype is large. V and J are TRBV30 and TRBJ2-1; TRBD1 agrees at 7 bases. Trimming cost V 0 bases and J 12 bases; bases outside gene matches: 5. Germline V gives CDR1 GTSNPN, CDR2 SVGIG (reference sequence). This CDR3 is 12 amino acids long. CDR3 coding DNA: TGTGCCTGGAGTGTTGGCCCAGGGGGGCAGTTCTTC. This sequence encodes CAWSVGPGGQFF.

This clonotype came up a few times. This sequence joins TRBV5-1 and TRBJ1-2; 8 bases are a match to TRBD1. Per the germline V gene, CDR1 is SGHRS and CDR2 is YFSETQ. This CDR3 comprises 16 residues. The junction had 11 bases not matched to a gene; V was cut back by 4 bases and J by 3 bases. The CDR3 coding sequence is TGCGCCAGCAGCCAATTCCCAGGGGGCGCCGACTATGGCTACACCTTC. Encoded protein: CASSQFPGGADYGYTF.

This clonotype rates as medium-sized. The J gene is TRBJ2-7, the V gene TRBV6-1; D gene uncertain. The germline V and J ends were trimmed by 2 bases and 4 bases, with 12 bases remaining between them. This CDR3 region has 14 residues. The V gene's germline CDR1 is MNHNS and CDR2 SASEGT. The CDR3 nucleotides are TGTGCCAGCAGTGAAAGCATCGACCCTTACGAGCAGTACTTC. Amino acid sequence: CASSESIDPYEQYF.

Of note for this clonotype: A single base separates this from a much larger clone, so it may be a read error. The rearrangement links TRBV10-3 to TRBJ2-3; 7 bases align to TRBD2. Germline V gene lookup returns CDR1 ENHRY and CDR2 SYGVKD. This CDR3 comprises 15 residues. The CDR3 protein is CAISVEAGVQDTKYF. DNA of the CDR3: TGTGCCATCAGTGTTGAGGCGGGAGTACAAGATACGAAGTATTTT.

This clonotype appeared a few times. This chain joins TRBV7-3 and TRBJ2-1; D possibly matches TRBD1 or TRBD2 (5 bases each). The CDR3 is 16 amino acids. Germline V gene sequence: CDR1 SGHTA, CDR2 FQGTGA. V lost 5 bases to trimming and J lost 1 base, with 15 bases between them. CDR3 sequence (DNA): TGTGCCAGCAGCCCCAAGGGGACCGATTCCTACAATGAGCAGTTCTTC. Protein product: CASSPKGTDSYNEQFF.

By share of the sample, this clonotype is large. The gene calls are TRBV6-1 and TRBJ1-6, with a weak D call TRBD1 (5 bases). Germline loops: CDR1 MNHNS, CDR2 SASEGT. V was cut by 9 bases and J by 9 bases, with 18 bases left in between. This CDR3 region has 14 residues. The CDR3 reads CASIPGTATSPLHF. In DNA, the CDR3 is TGTGCCAGTATCCCCGGGACTGCGACTTCACCCCTCCACTTT.

This clonotype came up a few times. The chain has TRBV20-1 and TRBJ1-2; the D is unclear. V lost 5 bases, J lost 4 bases, and 5 bases lay in between. The length of the CDR3 is 10 residues. Per the germline V gene, CDR1 is DFQATT and CDR2 is SNEGSKA (reference sequence). The CDR3 protein is CSAFGYGYTF. DNA for the CDR3: TGCAGTGCTTTTGGCTATGGCTACACCTTC.

This clonotype has just one count. The chain employs TRBV12-3 or TRBV12-4 and TRBJ2-1; a possible D gene is TRBD2 (7 bases). The V end was cut by 7 bases, the J end by 4 bases, with 20 bases between. The CDR3 is made up of 16 amino acids. DNA of the CDR3: TGTGCCAGCAATGATCCGCGGGGGCGGGAGTACAATGAGCAGTTCTTC. Translating gives CASNDPRGREYNEQFF.

The sample holds a few counts of this clonotype. The J gene is TRBJ2-1, the V gene TRBV5-6; D ambiguous. V lost 0 bases, J lost 0 bases, and 10 bases lay in between. The CDR3 has 16 residues. Germline V gene lookup returns CDR1 SGHDT and CDR2 YYEEEE. The chain's CDR3 is CASSLGLPFSYNEQFF. In DNA form, the CDR3 reads TGTGCCAGCAGCTTGGGACTCCCATTCTCCTACAATGAGCAGTTCTTC.

V is TRBV28 and J is TRBJ1-2; D is possibly TRBD1 (6 bases). Germline V gene data show CDR1 as MDHEN and CDR2 as SYDVKM. Trimming took 8 bases from V and 8 from J, leaving 21 bases between them. The CDR3 is made up of 14 amino acids. CDR3 sequence: CASASISGERGYTF. In DNA form, the CDR3 reads TGTGCCAGCGCATCCATATCAGGGGAGCGGGGCTACACCTTC.

V usage is TRBV19 and J usage is TRBJ2-3; TRBD2 matches 9 bases. The V gene's germline CDR1 is LNHDA and CDR2 SQIVND (reference sequence). V shed 2 bases, J shed 0 bases, and the junction held 6 bases outside the gene matches. The CDR3 is 17 residues long. CDR3 in DNA: TGTGCCAGTAGTATACTGACTAGCGGTTTTAGCACAGATACGCAGTATTTT. Its translation: CASSILTSGFSTDTQYF.

This clonotype is judged medium-sized. The chain combines TRBV7-6 with TRBJ2-2; TRBD2 agrees at 9 bases. In germline, CDR1 is SGHVS, CDR2 FNYEAQ. Germline trimming cut 4 bases from V and 2 bases from J; bases unmatched to any gene: 8. The CDR3 length is 17 residues. CDR3 region: CASSSVVAGDNTGELFF. The CDR3 DNA follows: TGTGCCAGCAGCTCTGTGGTAGCGGGAGACAACACCGGGGAGCTGTTTTTT.

This clonotype is medium-sized in the sample. CDR3 loop: CASSYSRGIYGYTF. The CDR3 DNA follows: TGTGCCAGCAGTTACTCCCGGGGAATTTATGGCTACACCTTC. The chain combines TRBV6-5 with TRBJ1-2; D uncertain. The germline gives CDR1 MNHEY, CDR2 SVGAGI. The length of the CDR3 is 14 residues. V dropped 0 bases and J dropped 5 bases, with 10 bases sitting between them.

The table lists this clonotype with a few counts. The chain combines TRBV6-1 with TRBJ1-1; D call uncertain. The CDR3 is 16 residues long. V was clipped by 3 bases and J by 1 base, with 15 bases between them. CDR1 is MNHNS, CDR2 SASEGT, per germline. The CDR3 region is CASSDDPTLGNTEAFF. The CDR3 DNA sequence: TGTGCCAGCAGTGATGACCCGACCCTGGGGAACACTGAAGCTTTCTTT.

J is TRBJ1-3 and V is TRBV28, with 7 bases matching TRBD1. CDR3 length: 16 amino acids. Germline CDR1 is MDHEN and CDR2 is SYDVKM. J gave up 0 bases and V 2 bases, and 4 bases lay outside the gene matches. The CDR3 DNA is TGTGCCAGCAGTTTAAGGGGGCTATTCTCTGGAAACACCATATATTTT. Amino acids: CASSLRGLFSGNTIYF.

Notes on this clonotype: This could be a read error, since a much larger clone is one nucleotide away. The J gene is TRBJ2-7, the V gene TRBV11-2; weak D call: TRBD1 (5 bases). Trimming cost V 4 bases and J 0 bases, with 16 bases left between them. Per germline, CDR1 SGHAT and CDR2 FQNNGV. The CDR3 consists of 16 residues. The CDR3 here is CASSSQGKGASYEQYF. The CDR3 region has the DNA TGTGCCAGCAGCTCTCAAGGGAAAGGGGCCTCCTACGAGCAGTACTTC.

Only one count was recorded for this clonotype. Here the CDR3 reads CASSIRQSTDTQYF. In nucleotides, the CDR3 is TGTGCCAGTAGTATAAGACAGTCCACAGATACGCAGTATTTT. This chain uses TRBV19 with TRBJ2-3, with D possibly being TRBD1 (5 bases). The CDR3 is 14 residues long. V was clipped by 2 bases and J by 2 bases, with 8 bases between them. The germline V gene encodes CDR1 LNHDA and CDR2 SQIVND (reference sequence).

J is TRBJ1-2 and V is TRBV20-1; D unresolved. Trimming left V 3 bases short and J 9 bases short, with 20 bases between. The germline V gene encodes CDR1 DFQATT and CDR2 SNEGSKA (reference sequence). The CDR3 covers 14 residues. CDR3 DNA: TGCAGTGCTAGTGGCGGGAGTGAAGCCCTTAGCTACACCTTC. Translated, it gives CSASGGSEALSYTF.

This chain links TRBV5-1 with TRBJ2-1; D is undetermined. CDR3 length equals 12 residues. With 9 bases removed from V and 2 bases from J, the gap between germline ends came to 9 bases. CDR1 and CDR2 from the germline V gene are SGHRS and YFSETQ. The CDR3 DNA reads as TGCGCCACCCACGGGCCCTACAATGAGCAGTTCTTC. Amino acid sequence: CATHGPYNEQFF.

V is TRBV11-2 and J is TRBJ1-5, with D perhaps matching TRBD1 (5 bases). Germline CDR1 and CDR2: SGHAT and FQNNGV. The CDR3 spans 13 residues. The V gene lost 5 bases and the J gene lost 4 bases, with 9 bases spanning the gap. The CDR3 sequence is CASSVGQNQPQHF. As DNA, the CDR3 is TGTGCCAGCAGCGTGGGGCAGAATCAGCCCCAGCATTTT.

In this sample, this clonotype turned up a few times. The V and J genes are TRBV5-6 and TRBJ2-1; 7 bases match TRBD1. The CDR3 consists of 13 residues. V gave up 4 bases and J gave up 12 bases; unmatched junction bases: 10. From germline, CDR1 is SGHDT and CDR2 YYEEEE. The CDR3 region is CASSPRGGTGQFF. The DNA for the CDR3 is TGTGCCAGCAGCCCCCGAGGGGGCACAGGGCAGTTCTTC.

The table lists this clonotype with a few counts. V is TRBV7-9 and J is TRBJ1-1, with D tentatively TRBD1 (5 bases). The CDR3 spans 14 residues. V was trimmed by 4 bases and J by 5 bases, leaving 14 bases between them. CDR1 is SEHNR, CDR2 FQNEAQ, per germline (reference sequence). The CDR3 here is CASSSRRDGTEAFF. The CDR3, as DNA: TGTGCCAGCAGCTCGAGGAGGGACGGTACTGAAGCTTTCTTT.

In this sample, this clonotype turned up a few times. The CDR3 is CASSMAAGTAAGYTF. In DNA, the CDR3 is TGTGCCAGTAGTATGGCGGCGGGCACTGCGGCTGGCTACACCTTC. The chain uses TRBV19 and TRBJ1-2; no clear D. V was shortened by 3 bases and J by 7 bases, with 18 bases between the two germline ends. From germline, CDR1 is LNHDA and CDR2 SQIVND (reference sequence). The CDR3 runs to 15 residues.